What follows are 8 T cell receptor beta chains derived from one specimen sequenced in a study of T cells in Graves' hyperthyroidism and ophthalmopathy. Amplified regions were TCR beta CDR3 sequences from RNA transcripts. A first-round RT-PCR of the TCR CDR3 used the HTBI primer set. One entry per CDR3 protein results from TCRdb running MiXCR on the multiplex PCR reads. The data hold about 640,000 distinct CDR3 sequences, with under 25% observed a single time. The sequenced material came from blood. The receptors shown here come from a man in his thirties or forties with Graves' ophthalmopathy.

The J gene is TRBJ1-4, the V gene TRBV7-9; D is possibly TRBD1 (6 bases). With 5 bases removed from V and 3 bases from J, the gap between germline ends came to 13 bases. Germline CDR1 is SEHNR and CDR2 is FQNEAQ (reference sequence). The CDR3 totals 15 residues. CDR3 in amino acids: CASSPSGQPNEKLFF. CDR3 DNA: TGTGCCAGCAGCCCCAGCGGACAGCCTAATGAAAAACTGTTTTTT.

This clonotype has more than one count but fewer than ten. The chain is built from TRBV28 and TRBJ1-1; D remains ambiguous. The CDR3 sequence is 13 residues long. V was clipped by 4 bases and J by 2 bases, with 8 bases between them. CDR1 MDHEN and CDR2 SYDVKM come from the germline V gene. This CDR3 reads CASSSTDNTEAFF. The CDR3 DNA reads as TGTGCCAGCAGTTCAACCGACAACACTGAAGCTTTCTTT.

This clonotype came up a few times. The CDR3 here is CASSTGLAGGRRFTDTQYF. The CDR3 DNA sequence: TGTGCCAGTAGTACGGGACTAGCGGGAGGACGACGCTTTACAGATACGCAGTATTTT. The genes are TRBV19 and TRBJ2-3, with TRBD2 matching 15 bases. Germline V gene data show CDR1 as LNHDA and CDR2 as SQIVND (reference sequence). This CDR3 is built from 19 residues. Trimming removed 4 bases from V and 3 bases from J; junction bases left unmatched: 11.

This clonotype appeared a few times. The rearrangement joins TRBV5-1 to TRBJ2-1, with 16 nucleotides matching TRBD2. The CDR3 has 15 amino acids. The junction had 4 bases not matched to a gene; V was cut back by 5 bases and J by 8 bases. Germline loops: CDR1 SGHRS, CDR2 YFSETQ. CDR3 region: CASRTGTSGGDEQFF. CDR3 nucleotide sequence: TGCGCCAGCAGAACCGGGACTAGCGGGGGGGATGAGCAGTTCTTC.

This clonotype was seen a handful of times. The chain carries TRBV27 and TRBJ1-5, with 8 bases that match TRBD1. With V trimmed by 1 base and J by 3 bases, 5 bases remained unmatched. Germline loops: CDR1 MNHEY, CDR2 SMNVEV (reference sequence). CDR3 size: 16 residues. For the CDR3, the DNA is TGTGCCAGCAGTTTATACGGGACAGGACTCAATCAGCCCCAGCATTTT. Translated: CASSLYGTGLNQPQHF.

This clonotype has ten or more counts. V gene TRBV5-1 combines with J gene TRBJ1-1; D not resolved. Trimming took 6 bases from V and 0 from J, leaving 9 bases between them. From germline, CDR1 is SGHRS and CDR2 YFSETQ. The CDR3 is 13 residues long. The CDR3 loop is CASKQGLNTEAFF. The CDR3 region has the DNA TGCGCCAGCAAACAAGGGCTGAACACTGAAGCTTTCTTT.

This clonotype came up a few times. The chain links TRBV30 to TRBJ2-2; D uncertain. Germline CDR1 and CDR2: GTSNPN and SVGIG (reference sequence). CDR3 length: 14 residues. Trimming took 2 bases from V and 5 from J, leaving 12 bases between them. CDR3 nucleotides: TGTGCCTGGAGTCCCCGGTTGGGTACCGGGGAGCTGTTTTTT. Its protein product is CAWSPRLGTGELFF.

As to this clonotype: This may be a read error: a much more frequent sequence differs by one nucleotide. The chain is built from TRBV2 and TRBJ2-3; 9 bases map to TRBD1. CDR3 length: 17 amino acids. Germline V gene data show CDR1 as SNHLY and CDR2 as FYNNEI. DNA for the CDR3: TGTGCCAGCAGTTCCGCCCGGGACAGGGTTGTAGCAGATGCGCAGTATTTT. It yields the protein CASSSARDRVVADAQYF.